Only a few counts were recorded for the clone carrying this T cell receptor (beta chain). This CDR3 spans 15 amino acids. V dropped 3 bases and J dropped 0; count of bases not matched to a gene: 5. Germline V CDR1 and CDR2: SGHAT, FQDESV (reference sequence). Together with a sample-barcoded 5' primer, a J-beta primer mix was included in a second PCR lasting about 7 to 11 cycles. TCRdb independently ran MiXCR on the 5' RACE reads; one entry per CDR3 protein. The sample yields 1.5 million to 2 million distinct CDR3 sequences, about two fifths seen once. This entry is derived from a study of blood T cells in healthy people across ages. Per sample, no less than 5 micrograms of total RNA were extracted.

The rearrangement joins TRBV11-1 to TRBJ2-7; the match to TRBD1 covers 7 bases. The TCR was taken from a human donor in good health. Sequences were obtained from blood. CDR3 residues: CASSFGQDLSYEQYF. The CDR3 bases are TGTGCCAGCAGCTTTGGACAGGATCTCTCCTACGAGCAGTACTTC.